The rows below give T cell receptor beta chains drawn from one sample of a study of control samples from healthy donors and cancer patients. Profiling relied on immunoSEQ multiplex PCR, and the TCRdb table lists in-frame clones only, not all of them. The sample yields roughly 400,000 clones, 75% to 95% seen once. Sample: PBMCs. These receptors all come from a man aged 35 to 55 with head and neck cancer. Both conserved end residues are part of each CDR3. D genes are given only for firm matches. Expanded clones get a size class; other rows say once, few or many, or leave the size out.

TGCGCCAGCACTCCCACTAGCGGGGGCCAGGGGGAGCAGTACTTC,CASTPTSGGQGEQYF,TRBJ2-7,TRBV5-1,15,TRBD2,.
TGTGCCAGCAGCCGGACTAGCGGGACGACCTACGAGCAGTACTTC,CASSRTSGTTYEQYF,TRBJ2-7,TRBV11-2,15,TRBD2,.
TGTGCCAGTAGTCCCACAACTACGGCGGGGGGGTATGAGCAGTTCTTC,CASSPTTTAGGYEQFF,TRBJ2-1,TRBV19,16,TRBD2,.
TGCAGCGTTGTGGGTGGAAACACCATATATTTT,CSVVGGNTIYF,TRBJ1-3,TRBV29-1,11,.,.
TGTGCCGTCCGGATGAGGTTTGGGCCCCAGCATTTT,CAVRMRFGPQHF,TRBJ1-5,TRBV12-3/TRBV12-4,12,.,.
TGCGCCAGCAGCCAGGACAGTGAGGGTCAGCCCCAGCATTTT,CASSQDSEGQPQHF,TRBJ1-5,TRBV4-1,14,.,.
TGTGCCAGCAGTCGAAGCTCCTACGAGCAGTACTTC,CASSRSSYEQYF,TRBJ2-7,TRBV27,12,.,.
TGTGCCAGTAGTATGCCCGGGGGGGCCCAGCCCCAGCATTTT,CASSMPGGAQPQHF,TRBJ1-5,TRBV19,14,.,few
TGTGCCACCAGTGATTTTGGGGGTTCTTCCTACAATGAGCAGTTCTTC,CATSDFGGSSYNEQFF,TRBJ2-1,TRBV24-1,16,.,.
TGCAGCGCGACAGAGAGCTCCTACGAGCAGTACTTC,CSATESSYEQYF,TRBJ2-7,TRBV29-1,12,.,.
TGTGCCAGCAGCCCCAGGGACACCGATGGCTACACCTTC,CASSPRDTDGYTF,TRBJ1-2,TRBV5-4,13,.,.
TGCGCCAGCAGTCCATGGGGGACAGATACGCAGTATTTT,CASSPWGTDTQYF,TRBJ2-3,TRBV4-3,13,.,.
TGTGCCAGCAGTGAAAACAATCAGCCCCAGCATTTT,CASSENNQPQHF,TRBJ1-5,TRBV2,12,.,few
TGTGCCAGCAGCTTGGGTACAGGAGGAAACACCGGGGAGCTGTTTTTT,CASSLGTGGNTGELFF,TRBJ2-2,TRBV5-8,16,.,.
TGCAGCGTTGGAGACAGGGGGCTCACTGAAGCTTTCTTT,CSVGDRGLTEAFF,TRBJ1-1,TRBV29-1,13,TRBD1,.
TGTGCCAGCAGCTTGAGACAGGAAATTCCCTACGAGCAGTACTTC,CASSLRQEIPYEQYF,TRBJ2-7,TRBV5-6,15,.,.
TGCAGCGTTGAAACGGTCGGGCAGGGGGCCGGAGGGGCCAACGTCCTGACTTTC,CSVETVGQGAGGANVLTF,TRBJ2-6,TRBV29-1,18,TRBD1,.
TGTGCCAGCAGTATCACTAGCGGGCGGGAGCAGTACTTC,CASSITSGREQYF,TRBJ2-7,TRBV27,13,TRBD2,.
TGTGCCAGCAGTACGACAGGGGGGGGAGGCTATGGCTACACCTTC,CASSTTGGGGYGYTF,TRBJ1-2,TRBV6-7,15,TRBD1,.
TGTGCCAGCACCCTGGGGGGGAGAGATCAGCCCCAGCATTTT,CASTLGGRDQPQHF,TRBJ1-5,TRBV6-5,14,.,.
TGCGCCAGCAGCGCTGGCCAGATAGCCAAAAACATTCAGTACTTC,CASSAGQIAKNIQYF,TRBJ2-4,TRBV5-1,15,.,.
TGTGCCAGCAGCGTCTCAGGGTCCAATCAGCCCCAGCATTTT,CASSVSGSNQPQHF,TRBJ1-5,TRBV9,14,.,.
TGTGCCAGCAGCGCGACTAGCGGGGGCATCTCTGGGGCCAACGTCCTGACTTTC,CASSATSGGISGANVLTF,TRBJ2-6,TRBV7-3,18,TRBD2,.
TGTGCCAGTAGTATCCAGACAGGTTCCAGTGGCTACACCTTC,CASSIQTGSSGYTF,TRBJ1-2,TRBV19,14,.,few
TGTGCCAGCAGCGAGTCAGGGTACCCCTACAATGAGCAGTTCTTC,CASSESGYPYNEQFF,TRBJ2-1,TRBV7-3,15,.,.
TGTGCCAGCAGCTTAGCGCGGCAGGGGACTGGCTACACCTTC,CASSLARQGTGYTF,TRBJ1-2,TRBV7-8,14,.,.
TGTGCCAGCTCACCACCCGAAGCGGGGACTGAAGCTTTCTTT,CASSPPEAGTEAFF,TRBJ1-1,TRBV18,14,.,.
TGTGCCAGCAGCGCTATATGGACAGGGACGCGAGAGCAGTACTTC,CASSAIWTGTREQYF,TRBJ2-7,TRBV14,15,TRBD1,.
TGTGCCAGTAGTATGGTAGGGAGTAGGAACGAGCAGTACTTC,CASSMVGSRNEQYF,TRBJ2-7,TRBV19,14,.,.
TGTGCCAGCAGCTTAGTCGGGAGGAGCACTGAAGCTTTCTTT,CASSLVGRSTEAFF,TRBJ1-1,TRBV7-2,14,.,.
TGCGCCAGCAGCCTTGGGGGACTAGCGGAATACAATGAGCAGTTCTTC,CASSLGGLAEYNEQFF,TRBJ2-1,TRBV5-1,16,TRBD2,.
TGTGCCAGCAGTTACCCCGGGGGATCAACTAATGAAAAACTGTTTTTT,CASSYPGGSTNEKLFF,TRBJ1-4,TRBV6-6,16,.,once
TGTGCCAGCAGCAATTCCAGAGGTCAGCCCCAGCATTTT,CASSNSRGQPQHF,TRBJ1-5,TRBV28,13,.,once
TGCGCCAGCAGCCGCGGTATCCGTTTCGGGGATGAAAAACTGTTTTTT,CASSRGIRFGDEKLFF,TRBJ1-4,TRBV4-1,16,.,once
TGTGCCACCAGCAGAGTGGGACCGGATGAAAAACTGTTTTTT,CATSRVGPDEKLFF,TRBJ1-4,TRBV15,14,.,.
TGTGCCAGCAGCCAACCGGGACAGGGGGCCCACGAGCAGTACTTC,CASSQPGQGAHEQYF,TRBJ2-7,TRBV28,15,TRBD1,.
TGTGCCAGCAGTTACCTTACAGGCATCACTGAAGCTTTCTTT,CASSYLTGITEAFF,TRBJ1-1,TRBV6-2/TRBV6-3,14,.,.
TGTGCCAGCAGGACTAGCGGGGGGCCAGGGGATACGCAGTATTTT,CASRTSGGPGDTQYF,TRBJ2-3,TRBV3-1/TRBV3-2,15,TRBD2,.
TGTGCCAGCAGTTACGCCCGGGGAAGCGGGGAGCTGTTTTTT,CASSYARGSGELFF,TRBJ2-2,TRBV6-5,14,.,.
TGTGCCAGCAGCTTATTCCGAGGCGGAGAAAAACTGTTTTTT,CASSLFRGGEKLFF,TRBJ1-4,TRBV5-7,14,.,.
TGTGCCAGCAGCCTAGGGGGCGCCGGGGGAAACACCATATATTTT,CASSLGGAGGNTIYF,TRBJ1-3,TRBV27,15,TRBD1,once
TGTGCCTGGACCCTATCAAACCCGAGGGAGGCTTTCTTT,CAWTLSNPREAFF,TRBJ1-1,TRBV30,13,.,.
TGCGCCAGCAGCCAAGAGGCCAGGGAGTATCAGCCCCAGCATTTT,CASSQEAREYQPQHF,TRBJ1-5,TRBV4-3,15,.,.
TGCGCCAGCAGCCAAGTCGAGGGGGTCAGCGGGGGGCAGTTCTTC,CASSQVEGVSGGQFF,TRBJ2-1,TRBV4-3,15,TRBD2,.
TGTGCCAGCAGCGCAACAGGGGGCTCGGAGACACCCCTCCACTTT,CASSATGGSETPLHF,TRBJ1-6,TRBV3-1/TRBV3-2,15,TRBD1,.
TGTGCCAGCAGCCGGACAGGGGATCAGCCCCAGCATTTT,CASSRTGDQPQHF,TRBJ1-5,TRBV7-9,13,TRBD1,few
TGTGCCAGCAGTTTTCGGGAGAGCAATCAGCCCCAGCATTTT,CASSFRESNQPQHF,TRBJ1-5,TRBV27,14,.,.
TGCGCCAGCAGCCAACCTCAACGGGGGATAGGACAGCCCCAGCATTTT,CASSQPQRGIGQPQHF,TRBJ1-5,TRBV4-1,16,.,.
TGCAGCGGCACAGGGGTAGGGATGAACACTGAAGCTTTCTTT,CSGTGVGMNTEAFF,TRBJ1-1,TRBV29-1,14,TRBD1,once
TGTGCCACCAGTGATTCTAGGGCGGATGGCTACACCTTC,CATSDSRADGYTF,TRBJ1-2,TRBV24-1,13,.,.
TGTGCCAGCAGCCAGTCACCCGACGGGAACGAGCAGTACTTC,CASSQSPDGNEQYF,TRBJ2-7,TRBV4-2,14,.,.
TGCGCCAGCAGCCCACTCCATTTAGCGGAGGCCACAGATACGCAGTATTTT,CASSPLHLAEATDTQYF,TRBJ2-3,TRBV4-1,17,.,.
TGCGCCAGCAGCCAGGCAGCGAGGGAGTACTTC,CASSQAAREYF,TRBJ2-7,TRBV4-1,11,.,.
TGTGCCAGCAAGTTAGGGGAAGACACCGGGGAGCTGTTTTTT,CASKLGEDTGELFF,TRBJ2-2,TRBV6-4,14,.,many
TGTGCCACCAGTATGGACAGGGCCATGAACACTGAAGCTTTCTTT,CATSMDRAMNTEAFF,TRBJ1-1,TRBV15,15,TRBD1,.
TGTGCCAGCAGCCTCATCCTCAGCGGGAGGCCCCAAGAGACCCAGTACTTC,CASSLILSGRPQETQYF,TRBJ2-5,TRBV3-1/TRBV3-2,17,TRBD2,.
TGTGCCAGCAGTCCTGAGGTCTCTTACACAGATACGCAGTATTTT,CASSPEVSYTDTQYF,TRBJ2-3,TRBV28,15,.,.
TGCAGTGCTAGACCCACGGGTGAAACTTTCTTT,CSARPTGETFF,TRBJ1-1,TRBV20-1,11,.,once
TGTGCCAGCAGTCCGCGGAGGCCTAGAGAGGGGCTCCCGGAGACCCAGTACTTC,CASSPRRPREGLPETQYF,TRBJ2-5,TRBV27,18,.,.
TGCAGTGCTAGAGAAGACTACGAGCAGTACTTC,CSAREDYEQYF,TRBJ2-7,TRBV20-1,11,.,few